Here is one T cell receptor (beta chain) with its context. No antigen is known for it. Vbeta (60) and Jbeta (13) primers were used in the PCR. Here immunoSEQ multiplex PCR was the method, and the copy in TCRdb shows in-frame clones only, minus some. The sample records around 170,000 clones, 76% being singletons. This specimen belongs to a study of cytomegalovirus exposure and HLA in healthy donors. Across the whole study: Out of 150 million to 200 million T cells, an earlier analysis found some 110 million unique TCR beta sequences in total. Of several hundred genotyped donors, roughly 81% clustered with self-reported Caucasian donors. General study results and limits: A later analysis reported that several of the most significant clusters appeared to be linked to common viral pathogens, among them Epstein-Barr virus.

Trimming at V came to 1 base and at J to 3 bases, leaving 7 bases not matched to a gene. This CDR3 region has 16 residues. In germline, CDR1 is SGHVS, CDR2 FQNEAQ. The sequence came from a man between 18 and 29 years old in good health and CMV-seronegative. This chain connects TRBV7-8 to TRBJ2-3, with 7 bases identical to TRBD2. The specimen was PBMCs. CDR3 in DNA: TGTGCCAGCAGCTTAGGGCGGGAGCTTAGAACAGATACGCAGTATTTT. It codes for CASSLGRELRTDTQYF.